This T cell receptor (beta chain) was identified during a study of cytomegalovirus exposure and HLA in healthy donors. CDR1 and CDR2 from the germline V gene are SGHAT and FQNNGV. The CDR3 has 11 residues. V was trimmed by 8 bases and J by 3 bases, leaving 5 bases between them. PCR involved 60 Vbeta and 13 Jbeta primers. Generated by immunoSEQ multiplex PCR, the TCRdb table keeps only in-frame clones and is missing some. In the table there are over 100,000 clones, 73% of which are singletons. Details on this clone: Antigen: not known.

Findings and caveats of the study: Later analysis identified a missense DCLRE1C variant that was linked to TCR beta V- and J-gene trimming. The study flagged some 170 TCR beta chains as cytomegalovirus-associated. Earlier analysis found most TCR beta V segments productive about 90% or about 30% of the time.

This TCR was recovered from a man between 40 and 49 years old in good health and CMV-seronegative. Sequencing was carried out using PBMCs. J is TRBJ1-3 and V is TRBV11-2; possibly TRBD1 for D (5 bases). DNA of the CDR3: TGTGCCAGCGGACATGGAAACACCATATATTTT. Its protein product is CASGHGNTIYF.